What follows are 3 T cell receptor beta chains derived from one specimen sequenced in a study of monozygotic twins with inflammatory bowel disease. With the 5' RACE reads reprocessed, TCRdb shows one record per CDR3 protein and no DNA. This table lists fewer than 550,000 distinct CDR3 sequences. The specimen was blood. The receptors were gathered from a human donor with ulcerative colitis or Crohn's disease, or a healthy co-twin of an affected twin (not recorded which).

The genes are TRBV28 and TRBJ2-6; TCRdb proposes TRBD1, but this gene call is untestable without DNA. Germline CDR1 MDHEN, CDR2 SYDVKM. The CDR3 has 15 residues. CDR3 loop: CASSRAGSGANVLTF.

This chain links TRBV7-2 with TRBJ2-3; TCRdb calls TRBD2, which cannot be checked without DNA. Germline V gives CDR1 SGHTA, CDR2 FQGNSA. The CDR3 length is 15 residues. The chain's CDR3 is CASSLGAGGPDTQYF. The whole variable domain, remainder taken from reference TRBV7-2 and TRBJ2-3, is GAGVSQSPSNKVTEKGKDVELRCDPISGHTALYWYRQSLGQGLEFLIYFQGNSAPDKSGLPSDRFSAERTGGSVSTLTIQRTQQEDSAVYLCASSLGAGGPDTQYFGPGTRLTVL.

The CDR3 sequence is CASSLFLAGGYNEQFF. This sequence joins TRBV11-1 and TRBJ2-1; TCRdb designates TRBD2, a call that cannot be tested without DNA. CDR1 is SGHAT and CDR2 is FQDESV in the germline V gene (reference sequence). The CDR3 sequence is 16 residues long.